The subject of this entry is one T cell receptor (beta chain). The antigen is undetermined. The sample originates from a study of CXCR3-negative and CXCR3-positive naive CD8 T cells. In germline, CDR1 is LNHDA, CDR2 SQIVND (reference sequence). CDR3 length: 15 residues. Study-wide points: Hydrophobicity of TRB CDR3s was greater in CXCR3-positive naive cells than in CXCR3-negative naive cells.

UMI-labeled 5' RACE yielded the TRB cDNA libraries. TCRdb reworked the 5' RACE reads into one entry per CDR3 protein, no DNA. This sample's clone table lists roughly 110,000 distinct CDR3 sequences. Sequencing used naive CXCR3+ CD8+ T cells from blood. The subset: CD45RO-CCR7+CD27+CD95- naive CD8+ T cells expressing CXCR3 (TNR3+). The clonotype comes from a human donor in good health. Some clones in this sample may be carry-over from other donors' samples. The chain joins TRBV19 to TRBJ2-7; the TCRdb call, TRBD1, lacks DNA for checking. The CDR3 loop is CASSPSDGTGYELYF.